This entry describes one T cell receptor (beta chain). This clonotype has ten or more counts. Its antigen is still unknown. Nothing much larger sits one base from this clone, and base qualities are not available. These data are taken from a study of neurological immune-mediated disorders (dated by TCRdb to the late 2010s). For the wider study: Among the approximately 34 multiple sclerosis patients, roughly 31 had relapsing-remitting MS and 3 had secondary progressive MS. Peripheral blood TCR-beta repertoires from HTLV-I-associated myelopathy (HAM/TSP) patients, multiple sclerosis patients and healthy controls were compared by UMI-based sequencing. Of the approximately 66 subjects in the cohort, about 14 were HAM/TSP patients, approximately 35 were multiple sclerosis patients, and about 20 were healthy controls. Longitudinal samples, technical triplicates and paired sorted CD4+ and CD8+ T-cell subsets, alongside PBMC samples, were included among the roughly 97 TCR-beta libraries.

The study at large found these results: TCR clonal expansion was greatest in HAM/TSP patients and smallest in MS patients, who ranked below even healthy controls. Repertoires from 18 of 34 MS patients were grouped by phylogenetic analysis into a cluster of related CDR3 sequences, suggesting a possible repertoire-level signature. Across subjects, expanded clones never shared an identical CDR3 amino acid sequence, which suggests that the TCR-beta repertoires in every group were private. The MS cluster was not associated with any clinical or MRI features, and the authors stated that larger cohorts are needed.

The CDR3 runs 15 amino acids, cysteine and phenylalanine included. Only the CDR3 part of the read is kept: 45 bases, read in frame from the first base. At the junction V is shortened by 0 bases and J by 4 bases, with 16 bases in between. Taken from the germline V gene (reference sequence), the CDR1 and CDR2 loops are DFQATT and SNEGSKA. cDNA was synthesized by template-switch 5'RACE using a primer carrying a 10-nucleotide random unique molecular identifier by which each TCR transcript was tagged. Every sequencing run yielded over 170 million TCR-beta sequences covering 15-18 subjects. The RNeasy kit was used for extraction of total RNA. TCR-beta VDJ regions were amplified with primers for the TCR constant region and the 5'RACE anchor, using the KAPA Real-time Library Amplification kit. Sample indexes and Illumina adaptors were added in a first PCR, after which library yield was increased in a second PCR. The roughly 650 bp TCR product was size-selected on a 2% E-gel SizeSelection system after Ampure bead purification. Before pooling, libraries had their quality checked on a Bioanalyzer, their concentration measured with Qubit, and their quantity determined with the Kapa Library Quantification kit. Libraries were sequenced paired-end 2 x 150 bp on an Illumina HiSeq 2500. To increase sequence diversity, about 23-30% phiX was spiked into each library pool. Processing in the source paper ran as follows. Quality-filtered reads were processed with the UMI-based MiGEC pipeline, and over 90% of raw TCR sequences were removed by the MiGEC pipeline during error correction. IMGT germline references were used for aligning VDJ genes, and each clonotype was defined as a unique CDR3 amino acid sequence together with its V-J genes. Clonal expansion, Shannon diversity, and CDR3 relatedness (CalcPairwiseDistances, ClusterSamples) were evaluated with VDJtools, and phylogenetic trees were built with CLCbio workbench. A clone was classed as expanded if it had 8 or more unique UMIs, a cutoff based on coefficient-of-variation modelling across technical triplicates. TCRdb passed the public sequencing reads through fastp at Q25 and MiXCR, retaining productive beta sequences. Here each entry gathers all rows of one CDR3 protein and keeps the most common genes and DNA. The V and J calls come from TCRdb's annotation, not from the publication. The sample contains around 65,000 distinct CDR3 sequences, about 5% of them found a single time. Approximately 5.1% of the sample is in the top ten clones.

For unsorted PBMC libraries, 2 million PBMCs were used after storage in RNAlater at -80 degrees C until RNA extraction. The multiple sclerosis patients were enrolled in a US clinical protocol that used magnetic resonance imaging to evaluate disease progression. Peripheral blood was subjected to Ficoll-Hypaque density gradient centrifugation to isolate PBMCs, which were then cryopreserved in liquid nitrogen. This TCR came from a human donor with multiple sclerosis. The donor label of this sample is uncertain. The rearranged segments are TRBV20-1 and TRBJ2-7, and TRBD2 may be the D gene, going by 5 matching bases. Sequenced: PBMCs. The DNA reads TGCAGTGCTAGAGAGGAGGAGGCAACAAGGTACGAGCAGTACTTC. It is translated as CSAREEEATRYEQYF.